The 21 T cell receptor beta chains listed next were all sequenced from one sample in a study of breast tumors, draining lymph nodes, adjacent tissues. TCRdb fed the multiplex PCR reads into MiXCR, producing one record per CDR3 protein. The data hold approximately 60,000 distinct CDR3 sequences, with approximately 62% observed a single time. Sequences were obtained from breast tumor tissue. These receptor sequences come from a female donor with breast cancer. Some clones in this sample may be carry-over from other donors' samples.

The V and J genes are TRBV7-2 and TRBJ1-2, with TRBD1 as a possible D gene (5 bases). Deletions cut 4 bases from V and 8 bases from J, with 17 bases between. The CDR3 consists of 14 residues. CDR1 SGHTA and CDR2 FQGNSA come from the germline V gene. This CDR3 reads CASSSGGRVGGYTF. The CDR3 nucleotides read TGTGCCAGCAGCTCAGGAGGCAGGGTAGGGGGCTACACCTTC. Together with reference TRBV7-2 and TRBJ1-2, the CDR3 gives the full variable domain: GAGVSQSPSNKVTEKGKDVELRCDPISGHTALYWYRQSLGQGLEFLIYFQGNSAPDKSGLPSDRFSAERTGGSVSTLTIQRTQQEDSAVYLCASSSGGRVGGYTFGSGTRLTVV.

This clonotype has ten or more counts. The chain links TRBV30 to TRBJ1-4; no clear D gene. Trimming shortened V by 0 bases and J by 10 bases, and 12 bases separated the two germline ends. The CDR3 spans 13 residues. The germline gives CDR1 GTSNPN, CDR2 SVGIG (reference sequence). This chain's CDR3 is CAWSVEYRGKLFF. CDR3 in DNA: TGTGCCTGGAGTGTAGAATACCGGGGAAAACTGTTTTTT.

This clonotype was observed at least ten times. The chain employs TRBV9 and TRBJ2-1, with 10 bases aligning to TRBD2. The CDR3 loop spans 16 amino acids. Losses at the gene ends were 4 bases for V and 4 bases for J; bases not matched to a gene: 8. CDR1 is SGDLS and CDR2 is YYNGEE in the germline V gene. The CDR3 protein is CASSRTGTSVYNEQFF. CDR3 nucleotide sequence: TGTGCCAGCAGCCGAACCGGGACTAGCGTTTACAATGAGCAGTTCTTC.

The DNA for the CDR3 is TGCAGTGCTAGTGAATCCCCTCGGCGGGAAAACAATGAGCAGTTCTTC. Residues: CSASESPRRENNEQFF. This chain joins TRBV20-1 and TRBJ2-1, with D perhaps matching TRBD2 (6 bases). The germline gives CDR1 DFQATT, CDR2 SNEGSKA (reference sequence). The V end was cut by 3 bases, the J end by 5 bases, with 20 bases between. CDR3 length: 16 residues.

The chain joins TRBV29-1 to TRBJ2-1, with TRBD1 matching 12 bases. The germline gives CDR1 SQVTM, CDR2 ANQGSEA. CDR3 length: 16 amino acids. J gave up 6 bases and V 3 bases, and 9 bases lay outside the gene matches. The CDR3 region is CSVEIWDRGRGNEQFF. CDR3 bases: TGCAGCGTTGAGATATGGGACAGGGGGCGAGGCAATGAGCAGTTCTTC.

This clonotype has a count of ten or more. The chain joins TRBV7-8 to TRBJ2-1; TRBD2 agrees at 7 bases. V dropped 0 bases and J dropped 7; count of bases not matched to a gene: 12. From germline, CDR1 is SGHVS and CDR2 FQNEAQ. The CDR3 is 17 residues long. In DNA, the CDR3 is TGTGCCAGCAGCTTAGCGGAGGTGGCTAGCGGAGTAAATGAGCAGTTCTTC. It specifies CASSLAEVASGVNEQFF.

This clonotype appeared a few times. A much larger clone is a single base away; this may be a read error. This chain connects TRBV20-1 to TRBJ2-1; 8 bases map to TRBD1. The CDR3 covers 14 residues. Germline V gene sequence: CDR1 DFQATT, CDR2 SNEGSKA (reference sequence). The trim removed 6 bases at V and 9 bases at J, leaving 13 bases unmatched. The CDR3 protein is CSAADRGGNTEQFF. Here the CDR3 DNA reads TGCAGTGCGGCTGACAGGGGAGGAAACACTGAGCAGTTCTTC.

J is TRBJ2-1 and V is TRBV29-1, with 12 bases fitting TRBD2. Germline assignment: CDR1 SQVTM and CDR2 ANQGSEA. CDR3 length: 18 residues. The ends lost 3 bases at V and 9 bases at J; junction bases unmatched: 18. CDR3: CSVEEYLAGGPGGGEQFF. The DNA of the CDR3 is TGCAGCGTTGAGGAGTATCTAGCGGGAGGGCCGGGGGGGGGTGAGCAGTTCTTC.

In the case of this clonotype: An end of the junction does not agree with germline; a read error may underlie this. The chain combines TRBV7-3 with TRBJ1-4, with 11 positions matching TRBD1. In germline, CDR1 is SGHTA, CDR2 FQGTGA. The CDR3 spans 17 residues. The DNA of the CDR3 is TGTGCCAGCAGCTTATCGGACAGGGGGCGCGGGAATGAAGAACTGTTCTTT. It yields the protein CASSLSDRGRGNEELFF.

The chain combines TRBV19 with TRBJ2-7, with 7 bases aligning to TRBD2. The junction had 13 bases not matched to a gene; V was cut back by 5 bases and J by 0 bases. Germline V CDR1 and CDR2: LNHDA, SQIVND (reference sequence). This CDR3 is 17 amino acids long. The CDR3 DNA follows: TGTGCCAGTAGTCTCGACCCTCCCGGGGGGAGCTCCTACGAGCAGTACTTC. This sequence encodes CASSLDPPGGSSYEQYF.

This clonotype has more than one count but fewer than ten. V gene TRBV29-1 combines with J gene TRBJ2-1; TRBD1 matches at 7 bases. This CDR3 is 13 amino acids long. CDR1 SQVTM and CDR2 ANQGSEA come from the germline V gene. Trimming removed 5 bases from V and 3 bases from J; junction bases left unmatched: 4. The CDR3: CSVTGTVYNEQFF. The CDR3 nucleotides read TGCAGCGTTACCGGGACAGTCTACAATGAGCAGTTCTTC.

This sequence joins TRBV6-2 or TRBV6-3 and TRBJ1-2, with a possible D match to TRBD1 (6 bases). Germline V CDR1 and CDR2: MNHEY, SVGEGT. This CDR3 comprises 14 residues. The V end lost 5 bases, the J end lost 8 bases, and 18 bases lay between the germline ends. The CDR3 protein is CASSPPRGLGGYTF. CDR3 nucleotide sequence: TGTGCCAGCAGTCCCCCCAGGGGACTCGGAGGCTACACCTTC.

The rearrangement uses TRBV5-1 and TRBJ2-2; 9 bases are shared with TRBD2. Germline V CDR1 and CDR2: SGHRS, YFSETQ. The ends lost 0 bases at V and 4 bases at J; junction bases unmatched: 1. The CDR3 spans 15 residues. This CDR3 is CASSLALAGTGELFF. In DNA, the CDR3 is TGCGCCAGCAGCTTGGCACTAGCGGGCACCGGGGAGCTGTTTTTT.

This clonotype was detected only a few times. The chain carries TRBV5-8 and TRBJ2-3; 11 bases align to TRBD2. Germline V CDR1 and CDR2: SGHTS, YDEGEE. The CDR3 is 16 amino acids. V shed 4 bases, J shed 2 bases, and the junction held 6 bases outside the gene matches. CDR3 bases: TGTGCCAGCAGCCTCGGGACTAGCGGATTCACAGATACGCAGTATTTT. Residues: CASSLGTSGFTDTQYF.

With respect to this clonotype: The conserved phenylalanine or tryptophan is not found at the CDR3 terminus, so this likely reflects a read error. It is unclear where the CDR3 begins or ends on the DNA, so no DNA is shown, and the CDR3 is as TCRdb lists it. J is TRBJ2-6 and V is TRBV4-1. The CDR3 is 8 residues long, counting both termini. Germline loops: CDR1 MGHRA, CDR2 YSYEKL. CDR3 loop: CASSQDPP.

This clonotype was counted at least ten times. The chain links TRBV19 to TRBJ1-5; TRBD1 might be the D (6 bases). The CDR3 spans 15 residues. V shed 4 bases and J shed 6 bases, with 16 bases lying between them. Germline-derived CDR1 and CDR2 are LNHDA and SQIVND (reference sequence). DNA for the CDR3: TGTGCCAGTAGTAGGAGGACAGACCCTCGTCAGCCCCAGCATTTT. This encodes CASSRRTDPRQPQHF. Filled out from reference TRBV19 and TRBJ1-5, the complete variable domain reads DGGITQSPKYLFRKEGQNVTLSCEQNLNHDAMYWYRQDPGQGLRLIYYSQIVNDFQKGDIAEGYSVSREKKESFPLTVTSAQKNPTAFYLCASSRRTDPRQPQHFGDGTRLSIL.

The chain joins TRBV2 to TRBJ2-7; D gene ambiguous. Germline lookup yields CDR1 SNHLY and CDR2 FYNNEI. CDR3 length: 16 amino acids. The ends were cut back, 1 base at V and 4 bases at J, with 17 bases in the middle. CDR3 region: CASSEDQWWASYEQYF. Here the CDR3 DNA reads TGTGCCAGCAGTGAAGACCAATGGTGGGCCTCGTACGAGCAGTACTTC. Drawing the rest from reference TRBV2 and TRBJ2-7, the complete variable domain is EPEVTQTPSHQVTQMGQEVILRCVPISNHLYFYWYRQILGQKVEFLVSFYNNEISEKSEIFDDQFSVERPDGSNFTLKIRSTKLEDSAMYFCASSEDQWWASYEQYFGPGTRLTVT.

V gene TRBV2 combines with J gene TRBJ2-3; 7 nucleotides match TRBD2. Germline V lookup: CDR1 SNHLY, CDR2 FYNNEI. This CDR3 spans 17 amino acids. The junction had 9 bases not matched to a gene; V was cut back by 1 base and J by 2 bases. The CDR3 nucleotides read TGTGCCAGCAGTGAAGAACAGGCTAGCGGCGTCACAGATACGCAGTATTTT. Translation gives CASSEEQASGVTDTQYF.

This clonotype was counted at least ten times. This may arise from a read error, as a much more abundant clone is one base away. Here the CDR3 DNA reads TGTGCCACCAGGACTGGCGGGAGTTATGAGCAGTTCTTC. Translated, it gives CATRTGGSYEQFF. The V gene is TRBV24-1, the J gene TRBJ2-1; 7 nucleotides agree with TRBD2. This CDR3 contains 13 residues. The germline V gene encodes CDR1 KGHDR and CDR2 SFDVKD. With V trimmed by 7 bases and J by 8 bases, 7 bases remained unmatched.

The chain joins TRBV9 to TRBJ1-2; D remains unclear. Trimming shortened V by 0 bases and J by 2 bases, and 8 bases separated the two germline ends. The germline gives CDR1 SGDLS, CDR2 YYNGEE. This CDR3 spans 14 amino acids. The CDR3 loop is CASSVDWQNYGYTF. In DNA, the CDR3 is TGTGCCAGCAGCGTAGATTGGCAAAACTATGGCTACACCTTC.

This clonotype was recorded at least ten times. This chain uses TRBV6-1 with TRBJ1-5; 9 bases line up with TRBD1. CDR3 size: 13 residues. Germline lookup yields CDR1 MNHNS and CDR2 SASEGT. Trimming at V came to 3 bases and at J to 11 bases, leaving 5 bases not matched to a gene. The CDR3 coding sequence is TGTGCCAGCAGTGAGGACAGGGGCGCAGCCCAGCATTTT. It specifies CASSEDRGAAQHF.